What follows are 14 T cell receptor beta chains derived from one specimen sequenced in a study of T cell responses to AZD1222 COVID-19 vaccine. The method was immunoSEQ multiplex PCR; TCRdb's version includes in-frame clones alone and lacks a portion of them. The data contain fewer than 110,000 clones, 90% of them singletons. This sample comprised peripheral blood, obtained on day 0 of AZD1222 vaccination. These receptors came from an adult in good health.

With respect to this clone: The sample has other DNA sequences that encode this CDR3 too. This sequence joins TRBV30 and TRBJ2-7; 10 bases are shared with TRBD1. Trimming at V came to 0 bases and at J to 4 bases, leaving 0 bases not matched to a gene. CDR1 and CDR2 (germline): GTSNPN, SVGIG (reference sequence). The CDR3 spans 13 residues. CDR3 residues: CAWSVGQGYEQYF. The CDR3 nucleotides read TGTGCCTGGAGTGTGGGACAGGGGTACGAGCAGTACTTC.

This sequence joins TRBV27 and TRBJ2-1, with 8 positions matching TRBD1. The CDR3 loop spans 19 amino acids. The germline CDR1 and CDR2 sequences are MNHEY and SMNVEV (reference sequence). V was clipped by 5 bases and J by 0 bases; unmatched bases: 15. DNA for the CDR3: TGTGCCAGCAGTACACCAACGGGACAGGCCCACAGCTCCTACAATGAGCAGTTCTTC. This translates into CASSTPTGQAHSSYNEQFF.

The J gene is TRBJ2-2, the V gene TRBV6-2 or TRBV6-3, with a tentative D call TRBD1 (6 bases). This CDR3 comprises 17 residues. V was trimmed by 2 bases and J by 3 bases, leaving 16 bases between them. Germline CDR1 and CDR2: MNHEY and SVGEGT. As DNA, the CDR3 is TGTGCCAGCAGTTACGGCAGGGGCCTCGCAGACACCGGGGAGCTGTTTTTT. This encodes CASSYGRGLADTGELFF.

This clone has just one count. The chain links TRBV5-6 to TRBJ1-3; 7 bases fit TRBD1. The germline V gene encodes CDR1 SGHDT and CDR2 YYEEEE. The CDR3 has 16 residues. With V trimmed by 4 bases and J by 2 bases, 9 bases remained unmatched. The CDR3 region is CASSPNRGSAGNTIYF. CDR3 sequence (DNA): TGTGCCAGCAGCCCGAACAGGGGTTCTGCTGGAAACACCATATATTTT. Full variable domain (rest looked up from reference TRBV5-6 and TRBJ1-3): DAGVTQSPTHLIKTRGQQVTLRCSPKSGHDTVSWYQQALGQGPQFIFQYYEEEERQRGNFPDRFSGHQFPNYSSELNVNALLLGDSALYLCASSPNRGSAGNTIYFGEGSWLTVV.

There are a few counts of this clone. This sequence joins TRBV2 and TRBJ1-2; D not resolved. This CDR3 has 14 residues. Germline assignment: CDR1 SNHLY and CDR2 FYNNEI. The V end was cut by 7 bases, the J end by 4 bases, with 16 bases between. Here the CDR3 DNA reads TGTGCCAGCAAGAAGGAAGAGGGAGGCTATGGCTACACCTTC. Translation gives CASKKEEGGYGYTF. The full variable domain, completed using reference TRBV2 and TRBJ1-2, is EPEVTQTPSHQVTQMGQEVILRCVPISNHLYFYWYRQILGQKVEFLVSFYNNEISEKSEIFDDQFSVERPDGSNFTLKIRSTKLEDSAMYFCASKKEEGGYGYTFGSGTRLTVV.

As to this clone: An end of the junction differs from the germline gene, which may be a read error. V is TRBV14 and J is TRBJ1-1; a weak D match, TRBD1 (6 bases). The germline CDR1 and CDR2 sequences are SGHDN and FVKESK. CDR3 length: 15 residues. CDR3 nucleotides: TGTGCCAGCAGGCAAGAGACAGGATTCCCCACTGAAGCTTTCTTT. Translating it yields CASRQETGFPTEAFF.

The chain combines TRBV15 with TRBJ2-7; 10 nucleotides align to TRBD1. With 5 bases clipped from V and 4 bases from J, the junction kept 14 bases outside the gene matches. CDR1 and CDR2 (germline): LNHNV, YYDKDF (reference sequence). The CDR3 loop spans 17 amino acids. CDR3 DNA: TGTGCCACCAGCCGCCGATACCCGGGACAGGGGTTGTACGAGCAGTACTTC. Protein: CATSRRYPGQGLYEQYF.

This chain uses TRBV7-9 with TRBJ1-1; a weak D match, TRBD1 (6 bases). Germline assignment: CDR1 SEHNR and CDR2 FQNEAQ (reference sequence). V was pared by 7 bases and J by 2 bases, with 14 bases between. This CDR3 has 14 amino acids. The DNA for the CDR3 is TGTGCCAGCACCCCTGGACAGTCCAACACTGAAGCTTTCTTT. As protein: CASTPGQSNTEAFF.

The chain is built from TRBV7-9 and TRBJ1-6; TRBD1 matches 9 bases. The ends lost 5 bases at V and 10 bases at J; junction bases unmatched: 12. The CDR3 has 16 residues. The germline CDR1 and CDR2 sequences are SEHNR and FQNEAQ (reference sequence). CDR3 in DNA: TGTGCCAGCAGCCACACCGGGACAGGGAGTACCTCACCCCTCCACTTT. Translating it yields CASSHTGTGSTSPLHF.

The chain couples TRBV2 to TRBJ1-6; D gene ambiguous. Trimming removed 6 bases at V and 3 bases at J, with 6 bases between. The CDR3 spans 13 residues. CDR1 and CDR2 (germline): SNHLY, FYNNEI. The CDR3 region has the DNA TGTGCCAGCAGCATAAACTATAATTCACCCCTCCACTTT. It encodes CASSINYNSPLHF.

V and J are TRBV5-6 and TRBJ1-2, with D possibly TRBD1 on 5 matching bases. Germline V CDR1 and CDR2: SGHDT, YYEEEE. V was trimmed by 0 bases and J by 4 bases, leaving 10 bases between them. The CDR3 loop spans 14 amino acids. The CDR3 is CASSLGLTVYGYTF. Here the CDR3 DNA reads TGTGCCAGCAGCTTGGGCTTGACAGTCTATGGCTACACCTTC.

The genes are TRBV5-1 and TRBJ2-4, with D possibly called TRBD1 or TRBD2 (5 bases each). Germline CDR1 reads SGHRS; CDR2 reads YFSETQ. Trimming took 4 bases from V and 2 from J, leaving 19 bases between them. The CDR3 totals 17 residues. CDR3 DNA sequence: TGCGCCAGCAGCCCCGGGGACCGGACGGGAACCAAAAACATTCAGTACTTC. Amino acids: CASSPGDRTGTKNIQYF.

The chain uses TRBV28 and TRBJ2-6; TRBD2 might be the D (5 bases). The CDR3 loop spans 18 amino acids. V was trimmed by 8 bases and J by 0 bases, leaving 20 bases between them. Per the germline V gene, CDR1 is MDHEN and CDR2 is SYDVKM. CDR3 residues: CASEGLLAAGSGANVLTF. The CDR3 nucleotides are TGTGCCAGCGAGGGCCTTTTGGCCGCAGGCTCTGGGGCCAACGTCCTGACTTTC.

The chain carries TRBV5-1 and TRBJ1-2, with D unresolved. V gave up 0 bases and J gave up 2 bases, with 8 bases separating them. This CDR3 is built from 14 residues. The germline CDR1 and CDR2 sequences are SGHRS and YFSETQ. CDR3 coding DNA: TGCGCCAGCAGCTTGGTGGGTCAAAACTATGGCTACACCTTC. Protein: CASSLVGQNYGYTF.